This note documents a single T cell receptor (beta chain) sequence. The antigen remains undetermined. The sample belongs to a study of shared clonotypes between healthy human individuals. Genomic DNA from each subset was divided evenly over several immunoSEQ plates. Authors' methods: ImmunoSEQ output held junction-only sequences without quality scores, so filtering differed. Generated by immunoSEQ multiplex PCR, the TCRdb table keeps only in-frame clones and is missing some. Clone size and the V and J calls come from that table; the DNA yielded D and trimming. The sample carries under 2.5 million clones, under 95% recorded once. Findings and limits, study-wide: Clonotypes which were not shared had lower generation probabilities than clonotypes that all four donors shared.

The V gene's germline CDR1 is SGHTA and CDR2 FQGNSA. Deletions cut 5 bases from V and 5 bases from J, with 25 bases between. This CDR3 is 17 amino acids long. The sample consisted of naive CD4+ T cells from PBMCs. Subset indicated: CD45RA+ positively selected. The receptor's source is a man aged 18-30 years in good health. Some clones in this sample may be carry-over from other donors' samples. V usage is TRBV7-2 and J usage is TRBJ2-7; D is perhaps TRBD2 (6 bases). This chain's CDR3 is CASSQSSQEGLPHEQYF. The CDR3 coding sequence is TGTGCCAGCAGCCAGAGCTCTCAGGAGGGCCTCCCCCACGAGCAGTACTTC.